The source of this T cell receptor beta chain is a study of blood T cells in healthy people across ages. Deletions cut 6 bases from V and 3 bases from J, with 18 bases between. CDR3 size: 15 residues. The V gene's germline CDR1 is MDHEN and CDR2 SYDVKM. The authors ran a second PCR of roughly 6 to 12 cycles using a sample-barcoded 5' primer and a J-beta primer mix. Each CDR3 protein gets one entry after TCRdb re-called the 5' RACE reads with MiXCR. The sample lists approximately 1.5 million distinct CDR3 sequences; 40% to 45% were seen once. Sequencing used blood. The TCR was taken from a woman aged 18-29 years in good health. V and J are TRBV28 and TRBJ2-7, with a possible D match to TRBD1 (6 bases). CDR3 DNA sequence: TGTGCCAGCAGCAGAACGACGACAGGTCTCTACGAGCAGTACTTC. It is translated as CASSRTTTGLYEQYF. Combining the CDR3 with reference TRBV28 and TRBJ2-7 gives the whole variable domain DVKVTQSSRYLVKRTGEKVFLECVQDMDHENMFWYRQDPGLGLRLIYFSYDVKMKEKGDIPEGYSVSREKKERFSLILESASTNQTSMYLCASSRTTTGLYEQYFGPGTRLTVT.